The sequence of this T cell receptor (beta chain) was determined in a study of OX40 agonist ivuxolimab in advanced cancers. Profiling relied on immunoSEQ multiplex PCR, and the TCRdb table lists in-frame clones only, not all of them. This sample has about 20,000 clones, with roughly 88% found just once. CDR1 MNHNS and CDR2 SASEGT come from the germline V gene. The germline V and J ends were trimmed by 2 bases and 0 bases, with 11 bases remaining between them. CDR3 length: 15 amino acids. The chain recombines TRBV6-1 with TRBJ2-7; weak D call: TRBD1 (6 bases). The sequence was collected from an adult with an advanced solid tumor such as melanoma, head and neck, liver or kidney cancer. Specimen: CD4+ or CD8+ T cells sorted from blood, collected in a trial of the OX40 agonist ivuxolimab. For the CDR3, the DNA is TGTGCCAGCAGTGAAACCACGGACAGCTCCTACGAGCAGTACTTC. This codes for CASSETTDSSYEQYF.